The 32 T cell receptor beta chains below all came from one sample that was sequenced in a study of blood T cells in healthy people across ages. The second PCR ran 7 to 11 cycles with a sample-barcoded 5' primer and J-beta primers. One entry per CDR3 protein results from TCRdb running MiXCR on the 5' RACE reads. Of some 1.6 million distinct CDR3 sequences listed, about 31% are singletons. Sequenced material: blood. Receptors originate from a woman aged 25 to 45 in good health.

V is TRBV20-1 and J is TRBJ2-3, with 13 bases fitting TRBD2. The V segment lost 3 bases and the J segment 1 base; nucleotides outside the gene matches: 4. CDR1 is DFQATT, CDR2 SNEGSKA, per germline (reference sequence). This CDR3 is 16 amino acids long. The CDR3 is CSASRGLAGGTDTQYF. The CDR3 bases are TGCAGTGCTAGCAGAGGACTAGCGGGAGGCACAGATACGCAGTATTTT.

This clonotype was seen more than once but under ten times. The chain links TRBV6-6 to TRBJ2-7; TRBD1 matches 7 bases. V lost 2 bases, J lost 3 bases, and 4 bases stayed unmatched. The CDR3 runs to 14 residues. The germline gives CDR1 MNHNY, CDR2 SVGAGI (reference sequence). CDR3 nucleotide sequence: TGTGCCAGCAGTTACGTCGGGACAGACTACGAGCAGTACTTC. Protein product: CASSYVGTDYEQYF.

The CDR3 loop is CASSQEREGYNEQFF. The CDR3, as DNA: TGTGCCAGCAGCCAAGAACGGGAGGGCTACAATGAGCAGTTCTTC. The rearrangement joins TRBV4-2 to TRBJ2-1, with 8 bases that match TRBD2. Losses at the gene ends were 0 bases for V and 3 bases for J; bases not matched to a gene: 1. CDR1 is LGHNA and CDR2 is YNFKEQ in the germline V gene. The CDR3 is 15 amino acids.

CDR3 region: CASSSSAQPHNSPLHF. The CDR3 DNA reads TGTGCCAGCAGCTCGTCGGCACAGCCTCATAATTCACCCCTCCACTTT. This chain joins TRBV5-5 and TRBJ1-6; D call uncertain. V lost 3 bases and J 5 bases, leaving 15 bases between the germline ends. This CDR3 region has 16 residues. Germline values: CDR1 SGHKS, CDR2 YYEKEE (reference sequence).

This clonotype appeared a few times. The chain carries TRBV7-2 and TRBJ2-1; a possible D gene is TRBD2 (6 bases). The ends were cut back, 6 bases at V and 5 bases at J, with 20 bases in the middle. Germline loops: CDR1 SGHTA, CDR2 FQGNSA. The CDR3 sequence is 16 residues long. The DNA of the CDR3 is TGTGCCAGCAGGCAAGTAGGGGAACTAGCCGACAATGAGCAGTTCTTC. It codes for CASRQVGELADNEQFF.

V is TRBV10-3 and J is TRBJ1-1; tentatively, D is TRBD1 (6 bases). The ends were cut back, 11 bases at V and 2 bases at J, with 15 bases in the middle. The length of the CDR3 is 13 residues. Germline V CDR1 and CDR2: ENHRY, SYGVKD. The DNA of the CDR3 is TGTGCCCTCTCTGGGGGGGCCAACACTGAAGCTTTCTTT. It codes for CALSGGANTEAFF.

This clonotype was seen a handful of times. This chain uses TRBV10-3 with TRBJ2-1; 11 bases agree with TRBD2. Per the germline V gene, CDR1 is ENHRY and CDR2 is SYGVKD. The CDR3 loop spans 16 amino acids. V lost 10 bases and J lost 8; bases outside the gene matches: 16. The CDR3 nucleotides read TGTGCCACCGACTGGGGGCCTAGCGGGAGGTATGATGAGCAGTTCTTC. This gives the protein CATDWGPSGRYDEQFF.

V usage is TRBV11-2 and J usage is TRBJ2-1, with no clear D. Trimming pared 10 bases from V and 4 bases from J, leaving 17 bases between. Germline-derived CDR1 and CDR2 are SGHAT and FQNNGV. The CDR3 has 14 amino acids. In nucleotides, the CDR3 is TGTGCCACCCGACCAAGTTTACTGTACAATGAGCAGTTCTTC. Its protein is CATRPSLLYNEQFF. The variable domain in full, completed from reference TRBV11-2 and TRBJ2-1, reads EAGVAQSPRYKIIEKRQSVAFWCNPISGHATLYWYQQILGQGPKLLIQFQNNGVVDDSQLPKDRFSAERLKGVDSTLKIQPAKLEDSAVYLCATRPSLLYNEQFFGPGTRLTVL.

Concerning this clonotype: Being one base from a much bigger clone, this may be a read error. The chain links TRBV12-3 or TRBV12-4 to TRBJ1-2, with D possibly TRBD1 on 5 matching bases. The CDR3 runs 13 residues. The V end lost 6 bases, the J end lost 4 bases, and 12 bases lay between the germline ends. CDR3 sequence: CASSRSGGYGYTF. Written as DNA, the CDR3 is TGTGCCAGCAGCCGCTCGGGGGGCTATGGCTACACCTTC.

This clonotype came up a few times. The chain couples TRBV29-1 to TRBJ1-5; D uncertain. This CDR3 region has 13 residues. The germline gives CDR1 SQVTM, CDR2 ANQGSEA. V was shortened by 3 bases and J by 1 base, with 7 bases between the two germline ends. This CDR3 is CSVESGSNQPQHF. The CDR3 DNA is TGCAGCGTTGAGTCGGGGAGCAATCAGCCCCAGCATTTT.

This chain joins TRBV9 and TRBJ2-1, with D unresolved. Trimming stripped 0 bases from V and 5 bases from J, with 15 bases between. The CDR3 covers 16 residues. CDR1 and CDR2 from the germline V gene are SGDLS and YYNGEE. The CDR3 spells CASSVGLTDPHNEQFF. CDR3 sequence (DNA): TGTGCCAGCAGCGTAGGATTAACGGACCCCCACAATGAGCAGTTCTTC.

This chain joins TRBV15 and TRBJ1-1; D uncertain. From germline, CDR1 is LNHNV and CDR2 YYDKDF (reference sequence). The CDR3 is 13 amino acids. The ends were cut back, 1 base at V and 3 bases at J, with 6 bases in the middle. The CDR3 sequence is CATSRADYTEAFF. The CDR3 DNA reads as TGTGCCACCAGCAGAGCTGACTACACTGAAGCTTTCTTT.

The chain recombines TRBV15 with TRBJ2-3; possible D gene TRBD2, 6 bases. The germline V and J ends were trimmed by 0 bases and 1 base, with 11 bases remaining between them. The germline CDR1 and CDR2 sequences are LNHNV and YYDKDF (reference sequence). CDR3 length: 16 residues. This CDR3 reads CATSRDRASGTDTQYF. CDR3 sequence (DNA): TGTGCCACCAGCAGAGATCGGGCTAGCGGCACAGATACGCAGTATTTT.

This clonotype was picked up a small number of times. V is TRBV3-1 and J is TRBJ1-2; D not resolved. V was trimmed by 0 bases and J by 4 bases, leaving 6 bases between them. Germline V gives CDR1 LGHDT, CDR2 YNNKEL (reference sequence). The CDR3 contains 13 residues. For the CDR3, the DNA is TGTGCCAGCAGCCAAGAAGAATTCTATGGCTACACCTTC. Protein product: CASSQEEFYGYTF.

This clonotype was observed at least ten times. This chain links TRBV4-2 with TRBJ2-7; possibly TRBD1 for D (5 bases). V lost 4 bases to trimming and J lost 2 bases, with 15 bases between them. CDR1 is LGHNA and CDR2 is YNFKEQ in the germline V gene. The CDR3 totals 15 residues. Here the CDR3 reads CASSRERQGAYEQYF. DNA for the CDR3: TGTGCCAGCAGCCGCGAAAGGCAGGGCGCCTACGAGCAGTACTTC.

The sample holds a few counts of this clonotype. The chain carries TRBV12-3 or TRBV12-4 and TRBJ2-3, with D perhaps being TRBD1 or TRBD2 (6 bases each). CDR3 size: 15 residues. V dropped 3 bases and J dropped 5 bases, with 15 bases sitting between them. CDR3 sequence: CASSFPRGPQDTQYF. In DNA, the CDR3 is TGTGCCAGCAGTTTCCCCCGGGGGCCCCAAGATACGCAGTATTTT.

This rearrangement joins TRBV7-9 to TRBJ1-2, with D possibly matching TRBD1 (6 bases). Germline CDR1 SEHNR, CDR2 FQNEAQ (reference sequence). Trimming stripped 7 bases from V and 2 bases from J, with 17 bases between. The CDR3 extends over 15 amino acids. Written as DNA, the CDR3 is TGTGCCAGCACCTCTTCAGGGGAACCCAACTATGGCTACACCTTC. The encoded protein is CASTSSGEPNYGYTF.

This clonotype was observed a few times. This chain uses TRBV20-1 with TRBJ2-1; no definite D call. Trimming stripped 4 bases from V and 5 bases from J, with 15 bases between. Germline loops: CDR1 DFQATT, CDR2 SNEGSKA (reference sequence). The CDR3 totals 14 residues. The DNA of the CDR3 is TGCAGTGCTATTGGGCCCCACCGCCACAATGAGCAGTTCTTC. This codes for CSAIGPHRHNEQFF.

This clonotype was recorded many times. The J gene is TRBJ2-1, the V gene TRBV2; D unclear. CDR1 and CDR2 from the germline V gene are SNHLY and FYNNEI. V was cut by 2 bases and J by 6 bases, with 8 bases left in between. The CDR3 runs 13 residues. Written as DNA, the CDR3 is TGTGCCAGCAGTGAAAGCAGACCCAATGAGCAGTTCTTC. Protein sequence: CASSESRPNEQFF.

J is TRBJ1-1 and V is TRBV18, with D perhaps TRBD1 (6 bases). Trimming left V 6 bases short and J 7 bases short, with 15 bases between. The CDR3 spans 13 residues. Germline CDR1 reads KGHSH; CDR2 reads LQKENI. This CDR3 is CASSYLKGGEAFF. Written as DNA, the CDR3 is TGTGCCAGCTCCTACTTGAAAGGGGGTGAAGCTTTCTTT.

V and J are TRBV2 and TRBJ2-1; 9 bases map to TRBD1. The CDR3 spans 15 residues. The germline gives CDR1 SNHLY, CDR2 FYNNEI. J lost 7 bases, V lost 3 bases, and 7 bases had no gene match. The CDR3 DNA reads as TGTGCCAGCAGTGATTGGACAGGGGTAGATAATGAGCAGTTCTTC. Translation: CASSDWTGVDNEQFF.

The rearrangement uses TRBV20-1 and TRBJ2-3; the match to TRBD2 covers 11 bases. Germline V gene lookup returns CDR1 DFQATT and CDR2 SNEGSKA (reference sequence). V shed 1 base and J 9 bases; nucleotides not matched to a gene: 21. This CDR3 spans 19 amino acids. The CDR3 is CSARGFTSGSILPPRTQYF. The CDR3, as DNA: TGCAGTGCTAGAGGTTTTACTAGCGGGAGTATACTCCCTCCGAGGACGCAGTATTTT.

This chain links TRBV4-2 with TRBJ1-1, with a weak D call TRBD1 (5 bases). V was cut by 6 bases and J by 4 bases, with 24 bases left in between. The CDR3 sequence is 17 residues long. Germline V gene data show CDR1 as LGHNA and CDR2 as YNFKEQ. CDR3: CASRELPGLISRTEAFF. The CDR3 nucleotides read TGTGCCAGCAGAGAACTTCCGGGACTCATATCGCGCACTGAAGCTTTCTTT.

This clonotype showed up many times. CDR3: CSVGGDRGSPGANVLTF. CDR3 sequence (DNA): TGCAGCGTTGGAGGGGACAGGGGATCTCCCGGGGCCAACGTCCTGACTTTC. J is TRBJ2-6 and V is TRBV29-1, with 10 bases matching TRBD1. There are 17 residues in the CDR3. Per the germline V gene, CDR1 is SQVTM and CDR2 is ANQGSEA. The V segment lost 4 bases and the J segment 4 bases; nucleotides outside the gene matches: 10.

The rearrangement uses TRBV20-1 and TRBJ1-6, with a tentative D call TRBD1 (5 bases). V shed 5 bases and J shed 10 bases, with 24 bases lying between them. The CDR3 sequence is 16 residues long. Germline V gene sequence: CDR1 DFQATT, CDR2 SNEGSKA (reference sequence). The chain's CDR3 is CSAARRVANQGSPLHF. As DNA, the CDR3 is TGCAGTGCTGCAAGGAGGGTCGCTAACCAGGGCTCACCCCTCCACTTT.

This chain links TRBV30 with TRBJ2-1; D not certain. Germline V CDR1 and CDR2: GTSNPN, SVGIG (reference sequence). V was cut by 3 bases and J by 11 bases, with 20 bases left in between. The CDR3 runs 14 residues. The CDR3 bases are TGTGCCTGGAGCCCCACCGGAGTGGTTACTAAGCAGTTCTTC. It encodes CAWSPTGVVTKQFF.

The rearrangement uses TRBV11-2 and TRBJ2-5, with D maybe TRBD1 (5 bases). Between the trimmed V and J ends, which lost 5 bases and 2 bases, there was a span of 15 bases. The CDR3 extends over 15 amino acids. Germline assignment: CDR1 SGHAT and CDR2 FQNNGV. CDR3 protein: CASSPIDRKQETQYF. The DNA of the CDR3 is TGTGCCAGCAGCCCAATCGACAGAAAACAAGAGACCCAGTACTTC.

This clonotype occurred many times. The CDR3 loop is CSARGGSGIYNEQFF. The CDR3 DNA reads TGCAGTGCTAGAGGCGGGAGTGGGATATACAATGAGCAGTTCTTC. The chain has TRBV20-1 and TRBJ2-1; 7 bases line up with TRBD2. V trimming: 1 base; J trimming: 4 bases; junction bases outside the gene matches: 7. The CDR3 covers 15 residues. Germline assignment: CDR1 DFQATT and CDR2 SNEGSKA (reference sequence).

As concerns this clonotype: A much larger clonotype is one base distant, so this may be a read error. This rearrangement joins TRBV6-6 to TRBJ2-7, with D possibly being TRBD1 (6 bases). Germline V gene lookup returns CDR1 MNHNY and CDR2 SVGAGI (reference sequence). The CDR3 spans 14 residues. Trimming took 2 bases from V and 3 from J, leaving 11 bases between them. The CDR3 loop reads CASSYEGQGYEQYF. In DNA form, the CDR3 reads TGTGCCAGCAGTTACGAGGGACAAGGCTACGAGCAGTACTTC.

The J gene is TRBJ2-4, the V gene TRBV11-2; TRBD2 agrees at 9 bases. The germline V gene has CDR1 SGHAT and CDR2 FQNNGV. The J segment lost 7 bases and the V segment lost 5 bases, leaving 15 bases of the junction unmatched. The CDR3 consists of 17 residues. The CDR3 reads CASSRGVAGAPLNIQYF. The CDR3 DNA is TGTGCCAGCAGCCGGGGGGTAGCGGGGGCCCCTTTGAACATTCAGTACTTC.

The rearrangement links TRBV28 to TRBJ2-4, with 10 bases lining up with TRBD1. The CDR3 has 16 residues. V was clipped by 3 bases and J by 13 bases; unmatched bases: 15. Germline CDR1 reads MDHEN; CDR2 reads SYDVKM. CDR3 nucleotide sequence: TGTGCCAGCAGTTTCCAGACCGGGACAGGGGCTTATGAGCAGTACTTC. As protein: CASSFQTGTGAYEQYF.

The chain uses TRBV20-1 and TRBJ2-2; 7 bases map to TRBD2. Germline CDR1 is DFQATT and CDR2 is SNEGSKA (reference sequence). The CDR3 is 14 residues long. J lost 2 bases, V lost 6 bases, and 6 bases had no gene match. DNA for the CDR3: TGCAGTGCAAACCTAGCGGCCAACACCGGGGAGCTGTTTTTT. Encoded protein: CSANLAANTGELFF.